The 19 T cell receptor beta chains reported below all come from one sample, sequenced in a study of memory CD4+ T cells and cytomegalovirus serostatus. The sort gate was single viable CD3+CD4+CD8-CD45RO+ cells for memory CD4+ T cells. The data were produced by immunoSEQ multiplex PCR, yet TCRdb's version contains in-frame clones alone and is incomplete. The sample has under 100,000 clones; more than 70% are singletons. Sequencing input: memory CD4+ T cells from blood. The receptor set was obtained from an adult in good health and CMV-seronegative.

This clone turned up a few times. This chain connects TRBV7-9 to TRBJ1-2, with 12 nucleotides matching TRBD1. Looked up from germline, CDR1 is SEHNR and CDR2 is FQNEAQ (reference sequence). There are 16 residues in the CDR3. The ends lost 2 bases at V and 6 bases at J; junction bases unmatched: 7. The CDR3 bases are TGTGCCAGCAGCTTAAGTGAAGGGACAGGGGGCCATGGCTACACCTTC. Translated: CASSLSEGTGGHGYTF.

The rearrangement joins TRBV6-1 to TRBJ2-4, with D possibly being TRBD1 (6 bases). CDR3 length equals 12 residues. V dropped 6 bases and J dropped 5 bases, with 8 bases sitting between them. Germline CDR1 and CDR2: MNHNS and SASEGT. In DNA form, the CDR3 reads TGTGCCAGCAGGGACAGTGAAAACATTCAGTACTTC. It is translated as CASRDSENIQYF.

The genes are TRBV10-2 and TRBJ1-2, with no clear D. Between the trimmed V and J ends, which lost 2 bases and 7 bases, there was a span of 11 bases. CDR3 size: 13 residues. CDR1 and CDR2 (germline): WSHSY, SAAADI. In DNA, the CDR3 is TGCGCCAGCAGTGAGGGGGTCTTCACTGGCTACACCTTC. It is translated as CASSEGVFTGYTF.

The V and J genes are TRBV6-1 and TRBJ1-3; a possible D gene is TRBD1 (5 bases). Trimming cost V 1 base and J 6 bases, with 10 bases left between them. This CDR3 is 14 amino acids long. Per the germline V gene, CDR1 is MNHNS and CDR2 is SASEGT. The CDR3 DNA is TGTGCCAGCAGTGAAGTGTCAGGGCAAAACACCATATATTTT. Its translation is CASSEVSGQNTIYF.

The chain joins TRBV11-2 to TRBJ2-7; D may be TRBD1 or TRBD2 (5 bases each). Germline values: CDR1 SGHAT, CDR2 FQNNGV. The V gene lost 0 bases and the J gene lost 0 bases, with 18 bases spanning the gap. This CDR3 has 18 amino acids. This chain's CDR3 is CASSLDGEGRVSSYEQYF. The DNA of the CDR3 is TGTGCCAGCAGCTTAGATGGCGAGGGCAGGGTGAGCTCCTACGAGCAGTACTTC.

CDR3 coding DNA: TGTGCCAGCAGCGCAGACCTTCGACAGGTCCTTTCGGGCTACACCTTC. Translated, it gives CASSADLRQVLSGYTF. The chain joins TRBV9 to TRBJ1-2; D is perhaps TRBD1 (6 bases). Germline CDR1 is SGDLS and CDR2 is YYNGEE. V lost 3 bases and J 8 bases, leaving 23 bases between the germline ends. CDR3 length equals 16 residues.

The V gene is TRBV6-1, the J gene TRBJ2-3; 10 nucleotides match TRBD2. V shed 7 bases and J 6 bases; nucleotides not matched to a gene: 7. The CDR3 runs to 14 residues. CDR1 is MNHNS and CDR2 is SASEGT in the germline V gene. The CDR3 reads CASMQRGGGDTQYF. The CDR3 DNA is TGTGCCAGCATGCAGCGGGGGGGCGGGGATACGCAGTATTTT.

This sequence joins TRBV11-2 and TRBJ2-2, with D unresolved. V was trimmed by 0 bases and J by 7 bases, leaving 3 bases between them. This CDR3 is built from 12 residues. Germline CDR1 is SGHAT and CDR2 is FQNNGV. The CDR3 reads CASSLDHGELFF. Here the CDR3 DNA reads TGTGCCAGCAGCTTAGATCACGGGGAGCTGTTTTTT.

The V gene is TRBV11-3, the J gene TRBJ1-1, with 8 bases that match TRBD1. The V segment lost 6 bases and the J segment 0 bases; nucleotides outside the gene matches: 6. Germline V gene sequence: CDR1 SGHNT, CDR2 YENEEA. The CDR3 contains 15 residues. The CDR3 DNA sequence: TGTGCCAGCAGTGGAGGGACAGGCCTGAACACTGAAGCTTTCTTT. Protein sequence: CASSGGTGLNTEAFF.

The sample holds a few counts of this clone. The chain has TRBV7-3 and TRBJ1-1; D not resolved. Looked up from germline, CDR1 is SGHTA and CDR2 is FQGTGA. This CDR3 has 16 residues. Deletions cut 5 bases from V and 1 base from J, with 17 bases between. CDR3 loop: CASSVSTIQRNTEAFF. The CDR3 bases are TGTGCCAGCAGCGTATCCACGATTCAGAGGAACACTGAAGCTTTCTTT.

The chain uses TRBV5-1 and TRBJ2-3; 9 positions match TRBD1. The V and J ends lost 1 base and 4 bases, in that order; junction bases with no gene match: 4. CDR3 length: 15 residues. In germline, CDR1 is SGHRS, CDR2 YFSETQ. CDR3 in DNA: TGCGCCAGCAGCTTGACAGGGGGCAACGCAGATACGCAGTATTTT. Protein product: CASSLTGGNADTQYF. The variable domain in full, completed from reference TRBV5-1 and TRBJ2-3, reads KAGVTQTPRYLIKTRGQQVTLSCSPISGHRSVSWYQQTPGQGLQFLFEYFSETQRNKGNFPGRFSGRQFSNSRSEMNVSTLELGDSALYLCASSLTGGNADTQYFGPGTRLTVL.

The chain employs TRBV7-9 and TRBJ2-3; TRBD2 matches at 7 bases. Germline V gene lookup returns CDR1 SEHNR and CDR2 FQNEAQ (reference sequence). V was pared by 5 bases and J by 4 bases, with 6 bases of the junction left unmatched. This CDR3 has 14 residues. CDR3 sequence reads: CASSRGLVPDTQYF. CDR3 nucleotide sequence: TGTGCCAGCAGCCGAGGACTAGTACCAGATACGCAGTATTTT.

The CDR3 reads CASSVAMGQGAPGELFF. The CDR3 DNA reads TGTGCCAGCAGCGTAGCTATGGGACAGGGGGCGCCCGGGGAGCTGTTTTTT. The rearrangement joins TRBV9 to TRBJ2-2, with TRBD1 matching over 12 bases. The V and J ends lost 0 bases and 6 bases, in that order; junction bases with no gene match: 6. Germline CDR1 and CDR2: SGDLS and YYNGEE. CDR3 length equals 17 residues.

This clone has only a few counts. The chain recombines TRBV5-6 with TRBJ1-1; D gene uncertain. The V and J ends lost 1 base and 5 bases respectively, with 9 bases between them. The CDR3 spans 13 residues. Looked up from germline, CDR1 is SGHDT and CDR2 is YYEEEE. The CDR3 bases are TGTGCCAGCAGCTTGCCAGTGAGTACTGAAGCTTTCTTT. Amino acid sequence: CASSLPVSTEAFF.

This clone was recorded once. This chain links TRBV27 with TRBJ1-2; D gene unclear. Trimming pared 0 bases from V and 8 bases from J, leaving 13 bases between. Germline CDR1 and CDR2: MNHEY and SMNVEV (reference sequence). The CDR3 sequence is 14 residues long. CDR3 nucleotide sequence: TGTGCCAGCAGTTTATCCCCGGGCGATAAGGGCTACACCTTC. It is translated as CASSLSPGDKGYTF.

A single count supports this clone. The chain employs TRBV6-5 and TRBJ2-5, with TRBD2 as a possible D gene (7 bases). V lost 0 bases to trimming and J lost 5 bases, with 16 bases between them. Germline CDR1 and CDR2: MNHEY and SVGAGI. This CDR3 region has 16 residues. The CDR3 region is CASSYSAGAPGETQYF. DNA of the CDR3: TGTGCCAGCAGTTACTCGGCGGGGGCGCCCGGGGAGACCCAGTACTTC.

The J gene is TRBJ2-5, the V gene TRBV19; tentative D call: TRBD1 (5 bases). Germline-derived CDR1 and CDR2 are LNHDA and SQIVND (reference sequence). Trimming took 6 bases from V and 2 from J, leaving 10 bases between them. This CDR3 has 13 amino acids. The CDR3 region has the DNA TGTGCCAGTAGCCTGGGGCTTCAAGAGACCCAGTACTTC. Its translation: CASSLGLQETQYF.

The chain combines TRBV6-1 with TRBJ1-2; D remains ambiguous. The CDR3 covers 11 residues. Deletions cut 6 bases from V and 7 bases from J, with 9 bases between. Germline V gene lookup returns CDR1 MNHNS and CDR2 SASEGT. The CDR3 loop reads CASSANRGYTF. In DNA, the CDR3 is TGTGCCAGCAGCGCAAATCGTGGCTACACCTTC.

The rearrangement links TRBV30 to TRBJ1-3; 11 bases match TRBD1. In germline, CDR1 is GTSNPN, CDR2 SVGIG (reference sequence). The CDR3 spans 14 residues. The V gene end was trimmed by 4 bases and the J gene end by 4 bases; junction bases not matched to a gene: 3. In DNA, the CDR3 is TGTGCCTGGAATGGACAGGGGGCCGGAAACACCATATATTTT. This gives the protein CAWNGQGAGNTIYF.